The 26 T cell receptor beta chains in this list originate from one sample, sequenced in a study of blood T cell repertoires in COVID-19. The method was immunoSEQ multiplex PCR; TCRdb's version includes in-frame clones alone and lacks a portion of them. Of about 140,000 clones in the sample, approximately 80% are singletons; the top ten hold 1.5% to 2%. The sample was PBMCs or T cells enriched from blood (not recorded which). Receptors originate from a woman between 18 and 29 years old who had been exposed to COVID-19.

The chain has TRBV7-8 and TRBJ1-2; D unclear. V lost 1 base, J lost 8 bases, and 14 bases lay in between. CDR3 length equals 14 residues. The germline gives CDR1 SGHVS, CDR2 FQNEAQ. The CDR3 nucleotides are TGTGCCAGCAGCTTAGACGGTTTTGCCTGGGGCTACACCTTC. Protein: CASSLDGFAWGYTF.

This sequence joins TRBV5-1 and TRBJ1-1; D is undetermined. Trimming left V 0 bases short and J 0 bases short, with 6 bases between. The germline V gene encodes CDR1 SGHRS and CDR2 YFSETQ. The CDR3 covers 14 residues. CDR3: CASSLGGMNTEAFF. CDR3 DNA sequence: TGCGCCAGCAGCTTGGGCGGGATGAACACTGAAGCTTTCTTT.

This chain links TRBV2 with TRBJ2-7; no clear D. Trimming cost V 6 bases and J 2 bases, with 14 bases left between them. The CDR3 consists of 14 residues. The germline gives CDR1 SNHLY, CDR2 FYNNEI. Written as DNA, the CDR3 is TGTGCCAGCAGAAACCAGGAAACCCCCTACGAGCAGTACTTC. Its translation is CASRNQETPYEQYF.

V usage is TRBV5-1 and J usage is TRBJ2-5; D remains ambiguous. In germline, CDR1 is SGHRS, CDR2 YFSETQ. Between the trimmed V and J ends, which lost 5 bases and 2 bases, there was a span of 13 bases. This CDR3 is 14 amino acids long. The CDR3 DNA reads as TGCGCCAGCAGTCTTAGTTCGGTACAAGAGACCCAGTACTTC. Protein: CASSLSSVQETQYF.

V and J are TRBV6-5 and TRBJ2-7, with 8 bases aligning to TRBD2. Trimming at V came to 6 bases and at J to 2 bases, leaving 9 bases not matched to a gene. This CDR3 is built from 15 residues. The germline V gene encodes CDR1 MNHEY and CDR2 SVGAGI. This CDR3 is CASRTRDSGTYEQYF. As DNA, the CDR3 is TGTGCCAGCAGGACTCGGGATAGCGGGACCTACGAGCAGTACTTC.

The chain carries TRBV4-3 and TRBJ2-3; TRBD2 agrees at 9 bases. Trimming took 0 bases from V and 3 from J; bases not matched to a gene: 7. This CDR3 region has 17 residues. Germline CDR1 reads LGHNA; CDR2 reads YSLEER. The CDR3 DNA sequence: TGCGCCAGCAGCCAAGATCAGCTAGCGGGAATTACAGATACGCAGTATTTT. It encodes CASSQDQLAGITDTQYF.

This clone was picked up one time. J is TRBJ1-2 and V is TRBV18; 7 nucleotides align to TRBD1. This CDR3 has 14 residues. V shed 6 bases, J shed 3 bases, and the junction held 7 bases outside the gene matches. CDR1 is KGHSH and CDR2 is LQKENI in the germline V gene. The CDR3, as DNA: TGTGCCAGCTCTCCTTACCAGGGGGACTATGGCTACACCTTC. This translates into CASSPYQGDYGYTF.

The gene calls are TRBV5-1 and TRBJ1-1; D is ambiguous. Germline V gene data show CDR1 as SGHRS and CDR2 as YFSETQ. This CDR3 has 14 amino acids. V was clipped by 4 bases and J by 4 bases, with 14 bases between them. The DNA of the CDR3 is TGCGCCAGCAGCCACGGAGTAGGTGGCACTGAAGCTTTCTTT. Translated, it gives CASSHGVGGTEAFF.

The rearrangement links TRBV19 to TRBJ2-7; D perhaps matches TRBD1 (5 bases). CDR3 length: 13 amino acids. Germline V lookup: CDR1 LNHDA, CDR2 SQIVND (reference sequence). V gave up 3 bases and J gave up 6 bases, with 12 bases separating them. The CDR3 is CASSIRARGEQYF. In nucleotides, the CDR3 is TGTGCCAGTAGTATTCGGGCTAGGGGCGAGCAGTACTTC. Based on the CDR3 plus reference TRBV19 and TRBJ2-7, the full variable domain is DGGITQSPKYLFRKEGQNVTLSCEQNLNHDAMYWYRQDPGQGLRLIYYSQIVNDFQKGDIAEGYSVSREKKESFPLTVTSAQKNPTAFYLCASSIRARGEQYFGPGTRLTVT.

The J gene is TRBJ2-7, the V gene TRBV7-9, with TRBD1 identical over 9 bases. V lost 2 bases to trimming and J lost 3 bases; unmatched junction nucleotides: 5. Germline CDR1 SEHNR, CDR2 FQNEAQ (reference sequence). The CDR3 runs 15 residues. The CDR3 region has the DNA TGTGCCAGCAGCTTAATCGGGACAGGGCACTACGAGCAGTACTTC. It is translated as CASSLIGTGHYEQYF.

The chain couples TRBV6-5 to TRBJ1-3; 9 bases map to TRBD1. The CDR3 has 13 amino acids. The V segment lost 10 bases and the J segment 2 bases; nucleotides outside the gene matches: 3. The germline CDR1 and CDR2 sequences are MNHEY and SVGAGI. The CDR3 reads CATWDRAGNTIYF. DNA for the CDR3: TGTGCCACATGGGACAGGGCTGGAAACACCATATATTTT.

This chain uses TRBV30 with TRBJ1-2; TRBD1 matches 10 bases. After removal of 5 bases from V and 5 bases from J, the junction contained 8 bases not matched to a gene. This CDR3 region has 14 residues. Germline CDR1 GTSNPN, CDR2 SVGIG (reference sequence). In DNA form, the CDR3 reads TGTGCCTGGGGACAGACAGGGGGCTTATATGGCTACACCTTC. It codes for CAWGQTGGLYGYTF. The full variable domain, in which reference TRBV30 and TRBJ1-2 provide the parts outside the CDR3, is SQTIHQWPATLVQPVGSPLSLECTVEGTSNPNLYWYRQAAGRGLQLLFYSVGIGQISSEVPQNLSASRPQDRQFILSSKKLLLSDSGFYLCAWGQTGGLYGYTFGSGTRLTVV.

J is TRBJ2-3 and V is TRBV5-1; 12 bases map to TRBD2. Trimming cost V 0 bases and J 0 bases; bases outside gene matches: 5. The V gene's germline CDR1 is SGHRS and CDR2 YFSETQ. This CDR3 is 18 amino acids long. The CDR3 DNA sequence: TGCGCCAGCAGCTTGGATGGGACTAGCGGGTCAAGCACAGATACGCAGTATTTT. Translating gives CASSLDGTSGSSTDTQYF.

The sample holds one count of this clone. This rearrangement joins TRBV7-9 to TRBJ1-1, with TRBD1 matching 11 bases. The germline gives CDR1 SEHNR, CDR2 FQNEAQ (reference sequence). V gave up 5 bases and J gave up 3 bases; unmatched junction bases: 8. This CDR3 has 16 amino acids. As DNA, the CDR3 is TGTGCCAGCAGCCCCGGGACAGGGGGTCGCGACACTGAAGCTTTCTTT. Encoded protein: CASSPGTGGRDTEAFF. The complete variable domain, with remaining parts taken from reference TRBV7-9 and TRBJ1-1, reads DTGVSQNPRHKITKRGQNVTFRCDPISEHNRLYWYRQTLGQGPEFLTYFQNEAQLEKSRLLSDRFSAERPKGSFSTLEIQRTEQGDSAMYLCASSPGTGGRDTEAFFGQGTRLTVV.

The chain recombines TRBV10-2 with TRBJ1-6; 7 bases align to TRBD1. The J segment lost 5 bases and the V segment lost 0 bases, leaving 7 bases of the junction unmatched. Germline V CDR1 and CDR2: WSHSY, SAAADI. This CDR3 comprises 17 residues. CDR3 protein: CASSESSRTGDNSPLHF. The CDR3 region has the DNA TGCGCCAGCAGTGAGTCGAGTCGCACAGGGGATAATTCACCCCTCCACTTT.

The CDR3 here is CASSGTGPEQPQHF. CDR3 bases: TGTGCCAGCAGCGGGACAGGGCCGGAGCAGCCCCAGCATTTT. This rearrangement joins TRBV7-8 to TRBJ1-5; 9 bases are a match to TRBD1. There are 14 residues in the CDR3. Germline trimming cut 5 bases from V and 7 bases from J; bases unmatched to any gene: 6. The germline CDR1 and CDR2 sequences are SGHVS and FQNEAQ.

Notes on this clone: This same CDR3 is encoded by further DNA sequences in the sample. V and J are TRBV29-1 and TRBJ2-3; D is possibly TRBD1 (6 bases). Germline V lookup: CDR1 SQVTM, CDR2 ANQGSEA. The CDR3 totals 14 residues. V lost 4 bases and J 0 bases, leaving 11 bases between the germline ends. The CDR3 nucleotides read TGCAGCGTTGGGCAGGGGTCCAGCACAGATACGCAGTATTTT. Translated: CSVGQGSSTDTQYF.

The rearrangement uses TRBV4-1 and TRBJ2-4; TRBD2 agrees at 7 bases. CDR3 length: 15 amino acids. Germline values: CDR1 MGHRA, CDR2 YSYEKL. Unmatched junction bases numbered 7, after V lost 5 bases and J lost 3 bases. The CDR3 coding sequence is TGCGCCAGCAGCTCATTAGCGGGCGTCAAAAACATTCAGTACTTC. Translated: CASSSLAGVKNIQYF.

The CDR3 DNA follows: TGTGCCTGGAGTTGGCAGGGGGCGGTTCAGCCCCAGCATTTT. Encoded protein: CAWSWQGAVQPQHF. The rearrangement links TRBV30 to TRBJ1-5, with 8 bases fitting TRBD1. V lost 2 bases to trimming and J lost 6 bases; unmatched junction nucleotides: 6. Germline V CDR1 and CDR2: GTSNPN, SVGIG (reference sequence). This CDR3 has 14 amino acids.

The V and J genes are TRBV12-2 and TRBJ1-2. TRBV12-2 is a pseudogene locus. The CDR3 totals 14 residues. This chain's CDR3 is CASRPTRTNYGYTF. Here the CDR3 DNA reads TGTGCAAGTCGCCCTACCCGTACTAACTATGGCTACACCTTC.

The V call is TRBV19, the J call TRBJ2-1; 7 nucleotides line up with TRBD1. Trimming at V came to 7 bases and at J to 3 bases, leaving 9 bases not matched to a gene. The germline gives CDR1 LNHDA, CDR2 SQIVND (reference sequence). The CDR3 runs to 15 residues. This CDR3 reads CASTPDRDSYNEQFF. CDR3 in DNA: TGTGCCAGTACCCCGGACCGGGACAGCTACAATGAGCAGTTCTTC.

This chain links TRBV2 with TRBJ2-2; D gene unclear. This CDR3 is built from 11 residues. Germline V lookup: CDR1 SNHLY, CDR2 FYNNEI. Trimming took 7 bases from V and 6 from J, leaving 6 bases between them. The CDR3 protein is CASTVSGELFF. CDR3 coding DNA: TGTGCCAGCACCGTGTCCGGGGAGCTGTTTTTT.

The rearrangement uses TRBV6-6 and TRBJ2-7, with D possibly matching TRBD1 (5 bases). The CDR3 is made up of 14 amino acids. Trimming took 5 bases from V and 3 from J, leaving 14 bases between them. CDR1 is MNHNY, CDR2 SVGAGI, per germline (reference sequence). The CDR3 DNA reads as TGTGCCAGCAGTCAAAACCAGGGTAGCTACGAGCAGTACTTC. Translation: CASSQNQGSYEQYF.

This rearrangement joins TRBV9 to TRBJ2-7; possibly TRBD1 for D (6 bases). The CDR3 covers 14 residues. V lost 3 bases to trimming and J lost 0 bases, with 10 bases between them. Germline lookup yields CDR1 SGDLS and CDR2 YYNGEE. CDR3 residues: CASSARDISYEQYF. The CDR3 nucleotides read TGTGCCAGCAGCGCCCGGGACATCTCCTACGAGCAGTACTTC.

The chain employs TRBV10-1 and TRBJ1-1, with a weak D call TRBD1 (6 bases). Germline CDR1 reads WNHNN; CDR2 reads SYGVQD (reference sequence). This CDR3 is built from 13 residues. Trimming removed 6 bases from V and 4 bases from J, with 12 bases in between. The CDR3 loop reads CASRGHKGTEAFF. The CDR3, as DNA: TGCGCCAGCAGGGGACACAAGGGCACTGAAGCTTTCTTT.

This chain connects TRBV4-3 to TRBJ1-5; TRBD1 matches 7 bases. Germline V gene sequence: CDR1 LGHNA, CDR2 YSLEER. After removal of 1 base from V and 2 bases from J, the junction contained 2 bases not matched to a gene. The CDR3 has 15 amino acids. CDR3 in amino acids: CASSQVGQGNQPQHF. The CDR3 coding sequence is TGCGCCAGCAGCCAAGTAGGACAGGGCAATCAGCCCCAGCATTTT.